Presented here are 30 T cell receptor beta chains from one specimen sequenced in a study of CD8+ T cells in alopecia areata. In each case, RNA was isolated and then reverse transcribed into cDNA as the sequencing template. TCRdb's copy holds only in-frame clones and misses some; the assay was immunoSEQ multiplex PCR. Among approximately 63,000 clones listed, roughly 60% were seen once. Sequenced here: CD8+ T cells sorted from blood, sampled at week 0. The origin of the receptors is a human donor with alopecia areata.

This clone was picked up a small number of times. The chain employs TRBV29-1 and TRBJ1-1; D is perhaps TRBD1 (6 bases). Germline CDR1 SQVTM, CDR2 ANQGSEA. V shed 4 bases and J shed 4 bases, with 22 bases lying between them. The CDR3 is 16 amino acids. The CDR3 DNA is TGCAGCGTTGGAGGGGGGGCAGGGGTACCCCGCACTGAAGCTTTCTTT. As protein: CSVGGGAGVPRTEAFF.

The CDR3: CASSSFGTGGYGYTF. In DNA, the CDR3 is TGTGCCAGCAGTTCTTTCGGGACAGGGGGCTACGGCTACACCTTC. This chain links TRBV27 with TRBJ1-2, with 12 bases matching TRBD1. CDR1 is MNHEY and CDR2 is SMNVEV in the germline V gene (reference sequence). Unmatched junction bases numbered 8, after V lost 4 bases and J lost 8 bases. CDR3 length: 15 amino acids.

This clone was detected a few times. The chain couples TRBV6-1 to TRBJ2-7, with D possibly matching TRBD1 (6 bases). V lost 3 bases and J lost 2, with 14 bases in between. The CDR3 is 15 amino acids. CDR1 and CDR2 (germline): MNHNS, SASEGT. CDR3 DNA: TGTGCCAGCAGTGAGGGAGAGGGGGAAACCTACGAGCAGTACTTC. Residues: CASSEGEGETYEQYF.

The rearrangement joins TRBV15 to TRBJ2-5, with 8 bases identical to TRBD1. CDR1 LNHNV and CDR2 YYDKDF come from the germline V gene (reference sequence). V lost 3 bases to trimming and J lost 4 bases; unmatched junction nucleotides: 7. The CDR3 length is 15 residues. The CDR3 DNA is TGTGCCACCAGCAGTCCGACAGGGGAAGGAGAGACCCAGTACTTC. It specifies CATSSPTGEGETQYF.

The rearrangement links TRBV5-6 to TRBJ2-1, with 9 bases matching TRBD1. V lost 1 base, J lost 7 bases, and 6 bases stayed unmatched. The CDR3 covers 15 residues. Per germline, CDR1 SGHDT and CDR2 YYEEEE. CDR3 nucleotide sequence: TGTGCCAGCAGCTTGAGACAGGGGGTGGAGAATGAGCAGTTCTTC. Its protein product is CASSLRQGVENEQFF.

J is TRBJ2-6 and V is TRBV5-1; the match to TRBD1 covers 8 bases. Germline CDR1 and CDR2: SGHRS and YFSETQ. Trimming at V came to 6 bases and at J to 3 bases, leaving 8 bases not matched to a gene. The CDR3 is 16 residues long. The CDR3 loop reads CASTEAGGYGANVLTF. The DNA for the CDR3 is TGCGCCAGCACTGAAGCAGGGGGCTATGGGGCCAACGTCCTGACTTTC.

This rearrangement joins TRBV29-1 to TRBJ2-7; no clear D. The CDR3 covers 13 residues. The V gene lost 4 bases and the J gene lost 1 base, with 11 bases spanning the gap. From germline, CDR1 is SQVTM and CDR2 ANQGSEA. In nucleotides, the CDR3 is TGCAGCGTTGTGAGTCACATGTCCTACGAGCAGTACTTC. This gives the protein CSVVSHMSYEQYF.

This clone was recorded only once. DNA of the CDR3: TGTGCCTGGAGTGACGATAGCGGGAGTCCGACCCAGTACTTC. Its translation is CAWSDDSGSPTQYF. This rearrangement joins TRBV30 to TRBJ2-5, with 9 bases matching TRBD2. There are 14 residues in the CDR3. CDR1 GTSNPN and CDR2 SVGIG come from the germline V gene (reference sequence). The junction had 7 bases not matched to a gene; V was cut back by 1 base and J by 7 bases.

The chain joins TRBV4-1 to TRBJ2-1, with 7 bases identical to TRBD1. Germline-derived CDR1 and CDR2 are MGHRA and YSYEKL. This CDR3 region has 18 residues. The J segment lost 7 bases and the V segment lost 2 bases, leaving 17 bases of the junction unmatched. The CDR3, as DNA: TGCGCCAGCAGCCAACCCCTTCGGCCGGGACAGATCTTAAATGAGCAGTTCTTC. This translates into CASSQPLRPGQILNEQFF.

This chain uses TRBV28 with TRBJ2-7, with 9 nucleotides matching TRBD1. After removal of 6 bases from V and 6 bases from J, the junction contained 9 bases not matched to a gene. Germline CDR1 and CDR2: MDHEN and SYDVKM. The CDR3 extends over 14 amino acids. The DNA of the CDR3 is TGTGCCAGCAGCACCCGGGACAGGGTCCCCGAGCAGTACTTC. It specifies CASSTRDRVPEQYF.

This chain joins TRBV7-9 and TRBJ2-7; tentative D call: TRBD2 (6 bases). The CDR3 contains 13 residues. V dropped 1 base and J dropped 7 bases, with 11 bases sitting between them. The V gene's germline CDR1 is SEHNR and CDR2 FQNEAQ (reference sequence). CDR3: CASSLGDSLEQYF. DNA for the CDR3: TGTGCCAGCAGCTTAGGGGACTCCCTAGAGCAGTACTTC.

This clone was seen a handful of times. The chain employs TRBV15 and TRBJ1-2; unclear D gene. With 0 bases removed from V and 4 bases from J, the gap between germline ends came to 15 bases. The CDR3 consists of 16 residues. CDR1 LNHNV and CDR2 YYDKDF come from the germline V gene (reference sequence). CDR3 residues: CATSRDEATGGYGYTF. The CDR3, as DNA: TGTGCCACCAGCAGAGATGAGGCTACTGGAGGCTATGGCTACACCTTC. Full variable domain (missing parts from reference TRBV15 and TRBJ1-2): DAMVIQNPRYQVTQFGKPVTLSCSQTLNHNVMYWYQQKSSQAPKLLFHYYDKDFNNEADTPDNFQSRRPNTSFCFLDIRSPGLGDTAMYLCATSRDEATGGYGYTFGSGTRLTVV.

The chain is built from TRBV5-1 and TRBJ1-1; possibly TRBD1 for D (5 bases). Trimming removed 2 bases from V and 4 bases from J, with 15 bases in between. The CDR3 is made up of 15 amino acids. CDR1 and CDR2 from the germline V gene are SGHRS and YFSETQ. The CDR3 loop reads CASSFRGGPSTEAFF. The CDR3, as DNA: TGCGCCAGCAGCTTTAGGGGAGGACCGTCCACTGAAGCTTTCTTT. Drawing the rest from reference TRBV5-1 and TRBJ1-1, the complete variable domain is KAGVTQTPRYLIKTRGQQVTLSCSPISGHRSVSWYQQTPGQGLQFLFEYFSETQRNKGNFPGRFSGRQFSNSRSEMNVSTLELGDSALYLCASSFRGGPSTEAFFGQGTRLTVV.

The chain has TRBV5-1 and TRBJ2-3; D remains ambiguous. The germline V gene encodes CDR1 SGHRS and CDR2 YFSETQ. CDR3 length equals 12 residues. Deletions cut 2 bases from V and 8 bases from J, with 9 bases between. CDR3 protein: CASSLKPGTQYF. CDR3 nucleotides: TGCGCCAGCAGCTTAAAGCCGGGTACGCAGTATTTT.

The rearrangement uses TRBV28 and TRBJ1-2; no clear D. The CDR3 runs to 15 residues. CDR1 and CDR2 from the germline V gene are MDHEN and SYDVKM. Trimming removed 3 bases from V and 5 bases from J, with 16 bases in between. CDR3 sequence: CASSFFADRSYGYTF. In DNA form, the CDR3 reads TGTGCCAGCAGTTTCTTTGCAGATCGGTCTTATGGCTACACCTTC.

This chain links TRBV10-3 with TRBJ2-7; D gene ambiguous. V lost 7 bases and J 0 bases, leaving 7 bases between the germline ends. This CDR3 comprises 12 residues. From germline, CDR1 is ENHRY and CDR2 SYGVKD. The CDR3 loop is CAIMENSYEQYF. The CDR3 DNA sequence: TGTGCCATCATGGAGAACTCCTACGAGCAGTACTTC.

The chain links TRBV5-1 to TRBJ2-2, with unresolved D. The CDR3 consists of 13 residues. Germline loops: CDR1 SGHRS, CDR2 YFSETQ. The V gene lost 1 base and the J gene lost 3 bases, with 4 bases spanning the gap. CDR3 in amino acids: CASSLTDTGELFF. DNA of the CDR3: TGCGCCAGCAGCTTGACAGACACCGGGGAGCTGTTTTTT. The entire variable domain, with the rest obtained from reference TRBV5-1 and TRBJ2-2, is as follows: KAGVTQTPRYLIKTRGQQVTLSCSPISGHRSVSWYQQTPGQGLQFLFEYFSETQRNKGNFPGRFSGRQFSNSRSEMNVSTLELGDSALYLCASSLTDTGELFFGEGSRLTVL.

The table lists this clone with a few counts. The chain links TRBV5-1 to TRBJ2-2, with 12 bases fitting TRBD2. CDR3 length equals 18 residues. Germline assignment: CDR1 SGHRS and CDR2 YFSETQ. J gave up 4 bases and V 0 bases, and 7 bases lay outside the gene matches. The CDR3 DNA follows: TGCGCCAGCAGCTTGGAGACTAGCGGGAGCGGGGGCACCGGGGAGCTGTTTTTT. Translated, it gives CASSLETSGSGGTGELFF.

The chain combines TRBV27 with TRBJ1-2, with D tentatively TRBD1 (5 bases). The CDR3 length is 14 residues. Trimming took off 6 bases at V and 4 bases at J, with 15 bases between the two ends. The germline V gene encodes CDR1 MNHEY and CDR2 SMNVEV (reference sequence). CDR3 sequence reads: CASRWDAGSYGYTF. CDR3 in DNA: TGTGCCAGCAGGTGGGACGCCGGAAGCTATGGCTACACCTTC.

CDR3 DNA sequence: TGTGCCATCAGTGAGGTCTTAGGCAGTCGGGGCAACGAGCAGTACTTC. Protein sequence: CAISEVLGSRGNEQYF. The chain has TRBV10-3 and TRBJ2-7; D may be TRBD1 or TRBD2 (5 bases each). Germline V gene data show CDR1 as ENHRY and CDR2 as SYGVKD. The CDR3 loop spans 16 amino acids. The ends were cut back, 2 bases at V and 5 bases at J, with 19 bases in the middle.

This clone has just one count. The chain links TRBV6-4 to TRBJ2-1, with no clear D. V lost 3 bases to trimming and J lost 6 bases, with 9 bases between them. This CDR3 is built from 13 residues. CDR1 is MRHNA and CDR2 is SNTAGT in the germline V gene. The CDR3 bases are TGTGCCAGCAGTGAGGCGTGGGGCAATGAGCAGTTCTTC. It encodes CASSEAWGNEQFF.

The chain combines TRBV30 with TRBJ2-3, with 15 positions matching TRBD2. With 1 base clipped from V and 0 bases from J, the junction kept 2 bases outside the gene matches. CDR1 and CDR2 from the germline V gene are GTSNPN and SVGIG (reference sequence). The CDR3 length is 17 residues. CDR3 bases: TGTGCCTGGAGTGAAGGACTAGCGGGAGGGAGCACAGATACGCAGTATTTT. This gives the protein CAWSEGLAGGSTDTQYF.

On this clone: One junction end disagrees with the germline gene, perhaps due to a read error. The chain combines TRBV7-2 with TRBJ1-2; D gene uncertain. Germline V gene sequence: CDR1 SGHTA, CDR2 FQGNSA. This CDR3 is 14 amino acids long. CDR3 protein: CASSSLGPLQTACF. CDR3 bases: TGTGCCAGCAGCTCACTGGGTCCTCTCCAGACGGCCTGCTTC.

The rearrangement uses TRBV5-6 and TRBJ1-1; no definite D call. The CDR3 covers 13 residues. The germline V gene encodes CDR1 SGHDT and CDR2 YYEEEE. V lost 1 base to trimming and J lost 1 base, with 5 bases between them. The CDR3 is CASSLWGNTEAFF. Written as DNA, the CDR3 is TGTGCCAGCAGCTTGTGGGGGAACACTGAAGCTTTCTTT.

The chain uses TRBV29-1 and TRBJ1-3; D perhaps matches TRBD1 (5 bases). The CDR3 sequence is 12 residues long. Germline V CDR1 and CDR2: SQVTM, ANQGSEA. V was trimmed by 7 bases and J by 9 bases, leaving 16 bases between them. CDR3 coding DNA: TGCAGCGCTAGGGGAAGCAATTCCACCATATATTTT. This translates into CSARGSNSTIYF.

The rearrangement joins TRBV9 to TRBJ1-2; maybe TRBD1 (6 bases). The CDR3 length is 15 residues. Looked up from germline, CDR1 is SGDLS and CDR2 is YYNGEE. V gave up 1 base and J gave up 7 bases, with 17 bases separating them. For the CDR3, the DNA is TGTGCCAGCAGCGTAAGAAACAGGGCTACAAGTGGCTACACCTTC. It is translated as CASSVRNRATSGYTF. Using reference TRBV9 and TRBJ1-2 for the parts outside the CDR3, the full variable domain is DSGVTQTPKHLITATGQRVTLRCSPRSGDLSVYWYQQSLDQGLQFLIQYYNGEERAKGNILERFSAQQFPDLHSELNLSSLELGDSALYFCASSVRNRATSGYTFGSGTRLTVV.

The chain recombines TRBV27 with TRBJ2-1; 12 bases fit TRBD1. CDR1 is MNHEY, CDR2 SMNVEV, per germline (reference sequence). Trimming at V came to 4 bases and at J to 8 bases, leaving 6 bases not matched to a gene. The CDR3 covers 15 residues. The CDR3 sequence: CASSSGTGGFDEQFF. The CDR3 DNA is TGTGCCAGCAGTTCCGGGACAGGGGGCTTCGATGAGCAGTTCTTC.

This clone has only one observation. This chain joins TRBV27 and TRBJ1-2, with D perhaps matching TRBD1 (5 bases). V shed 4 bases and J shed 0 bases, with 21 bases lying between them. Germline V gives CDR1 MNHEY, CDR2 SMNVEV (reference sequence). There are 18 residues in the CDR3. The CDR3 spells CASSSHTIGTAANYGYTF. CDR3 DNA: TGTGCCAGCAGTTCCCACACCATCGGGACGGCCGCTAACTATGGCTACACCTTC.

This clone has a handful of counts. The V and J genes are TRBV14 and TRBJ2-5, with D perhaps given as TRBD1 or TRBD2 (5 bases each). This CDR3 has 15 amino acids. Germline-derived CDR1 and CDR2 are SGHDN and FVKESK. V lost 1 base and J 1 base, leaving 10 bases between the germline ends. The CDR3 loop reads CASSQGGRIQETQYF. In nucleotides, the CDR3 is TGTGCCAGCAGCCAAGGGGGACGGATCCAAGAGACCCAGTACTTC.

The J gene is TRBJ1-1, the V gene TRBV30; D gene ambiguous. The length of the CDR3 is 13 residues. The V end lost 0 bases, the J end lost 4 bases, and 9 bases lay between the germline ends. The germline CDR1 and CDR2 sequences are GTSNPN and SVGIG (reference sequence). The CDR3 nucleotides read TGTGCCTGGAGTGTCGCCGGATTCACTGAAGCTTTCTTT. It encodes CAWSVAGFTEAFF. Full variable domain (rest looked up from reference TRBV30 and TRBJ1-1): SQTIHQWPATLVQPVGSPLSLECTVEGTSNPNLYWYRQAAGRGLQLLFYSVGIGQISSEVPQNLSASRPQDRQFILSSKKLLLSDSGFYLCAWSVAGFTEAFFGQGTRLTVV.